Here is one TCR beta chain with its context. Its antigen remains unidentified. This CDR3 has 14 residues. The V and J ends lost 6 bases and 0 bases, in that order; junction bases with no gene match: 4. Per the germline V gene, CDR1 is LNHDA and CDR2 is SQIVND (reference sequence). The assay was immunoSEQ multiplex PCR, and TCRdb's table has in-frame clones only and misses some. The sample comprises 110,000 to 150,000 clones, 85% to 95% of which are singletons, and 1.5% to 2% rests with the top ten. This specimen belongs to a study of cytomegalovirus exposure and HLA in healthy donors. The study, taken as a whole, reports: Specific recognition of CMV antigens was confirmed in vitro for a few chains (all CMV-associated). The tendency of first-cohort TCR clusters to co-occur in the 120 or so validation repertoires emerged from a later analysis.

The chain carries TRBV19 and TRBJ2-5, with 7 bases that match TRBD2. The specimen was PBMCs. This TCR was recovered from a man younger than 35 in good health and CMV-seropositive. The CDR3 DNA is TGTGCCAGTAGAAAGGGAGGGAACCAAGAGACCCAGTACTTC. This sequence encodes CASRKGGNQETQYF.